This TCR beta chain was retrieved from a study of molecular identifiers for immune sequencing clone quantification. About the study: Replicate runs used RNA from about 20,000 or 100,000 naive CD8 cells, which was split five ways into aliquots, and four of those aliquots were then sequenced.

The CDR3 length is 15 residues. Germline CDR1 and CDR2: SGHAT and FQNNGV. Unmatched junction bases numbered 8, after V lost 5 bases and J lost 3 bases. It was with previously described methods and listed TCR primers that bulk TCR libraries were made. TCRdb recomputed calls from the PCR reads with MiXCR, one row per CDR3 protein. Seen here are over 600,000 distinct CDR3 sequences, 20% observed once, and the top ten hold 0.85%. RNA fractions of 10%, 30% or 50% and about 18,000 to 1,000,000 sorted cells were the source of naive CD8 libraries. The specimen was naive CD8+ T cells from blood, with Jurkat cell RNA spiked in. Subset meaning: FACS-sorted CD8+CD4-CCR7+CD45RA+ naive T cells. The origin of this receptor is a human donor in good health. Some libraries in this study had Jurkat cell RNA spiked in. V usage is TRBV11-2 and J usage is TRBJ2-3, with 7 bases aligning to TRBD1. The CDR3 DNA sequence: TGTGCCAGCAGCCCCCGGGGACAGATAACAGATACGCAGTATTTT. Translated: CASSPRGQITDTQYF.